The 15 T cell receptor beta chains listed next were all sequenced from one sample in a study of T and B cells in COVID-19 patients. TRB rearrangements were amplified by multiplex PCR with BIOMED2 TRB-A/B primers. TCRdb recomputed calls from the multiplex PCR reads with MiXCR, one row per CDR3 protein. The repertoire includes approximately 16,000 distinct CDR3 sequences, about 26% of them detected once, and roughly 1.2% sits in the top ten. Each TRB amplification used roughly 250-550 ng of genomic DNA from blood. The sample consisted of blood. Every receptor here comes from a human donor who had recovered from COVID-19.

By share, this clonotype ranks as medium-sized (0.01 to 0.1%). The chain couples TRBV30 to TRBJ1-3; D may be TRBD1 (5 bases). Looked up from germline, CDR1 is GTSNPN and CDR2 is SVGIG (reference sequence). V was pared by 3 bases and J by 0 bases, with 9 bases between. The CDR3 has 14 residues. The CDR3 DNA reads TGTGCCTGGAGACAGACAGTCTCTGGAAACACCATATATTTT. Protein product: CAWRQTVSGNTIYF.

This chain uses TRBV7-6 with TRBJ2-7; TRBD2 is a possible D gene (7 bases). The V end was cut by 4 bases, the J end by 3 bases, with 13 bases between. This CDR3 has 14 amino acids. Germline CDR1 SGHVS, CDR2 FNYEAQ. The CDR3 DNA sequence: TGTGCCAGCAGCTGGGGGGGGACAAGCTACGAGCAGTACTTC. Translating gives CASSWGGTSYEQYF.

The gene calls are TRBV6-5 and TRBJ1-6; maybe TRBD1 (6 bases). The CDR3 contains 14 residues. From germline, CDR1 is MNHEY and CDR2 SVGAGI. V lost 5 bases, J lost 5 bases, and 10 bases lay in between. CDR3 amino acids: CASSPDRNNSPLHF. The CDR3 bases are TGTGCCAGCAGTCCTGACAGGAATAATTCACCCCTCCACTTT.

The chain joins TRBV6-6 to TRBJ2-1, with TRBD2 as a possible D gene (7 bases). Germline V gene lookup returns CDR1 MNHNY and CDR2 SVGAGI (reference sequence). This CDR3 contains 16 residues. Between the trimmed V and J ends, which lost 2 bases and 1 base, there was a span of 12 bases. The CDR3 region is CASSYLQGLSYNEQFF. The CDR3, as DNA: TGTGCCAGCAGTTACCTACAGGGACTATCCTACAATGAGCAGTTCTTC.

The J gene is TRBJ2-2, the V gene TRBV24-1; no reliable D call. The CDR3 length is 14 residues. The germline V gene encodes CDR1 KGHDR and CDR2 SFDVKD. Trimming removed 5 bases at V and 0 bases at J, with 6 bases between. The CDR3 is CATSAPPNTGELFF. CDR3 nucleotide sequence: TGTGCCACCAGTGCTCCTCCGAACACCGGGGAGCTGTTTTTT.

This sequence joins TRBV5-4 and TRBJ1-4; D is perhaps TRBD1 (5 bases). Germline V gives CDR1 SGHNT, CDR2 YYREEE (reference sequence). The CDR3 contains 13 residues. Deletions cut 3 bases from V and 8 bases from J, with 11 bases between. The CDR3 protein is CASSSLTAEKLFF. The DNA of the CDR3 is TGTGCCAGCAGCTCCCTGACAGCCGAAAAACTGTTTTTT.

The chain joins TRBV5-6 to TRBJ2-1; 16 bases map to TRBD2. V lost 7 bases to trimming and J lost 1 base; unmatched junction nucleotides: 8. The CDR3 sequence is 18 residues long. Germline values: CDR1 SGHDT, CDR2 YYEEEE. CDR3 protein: CASEGTSGRAESYNEQFF. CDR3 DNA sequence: TGTGCCAGCGAGGGGACTAGCGGGAGGGCCGAGTCCTACAATGAGCAGTTCTTC. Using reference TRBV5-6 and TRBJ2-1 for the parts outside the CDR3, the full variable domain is DAGVTQSPTHLIKTRGQQVTLRCSPKSGHDTVSWYQQALGQGPQFIFQYYEEEERQRGNFPDRFSGHQFPNYSSELNVNALLLGDSALYLCASEGTSGRAESYNEQFFGPGTRLTVL.

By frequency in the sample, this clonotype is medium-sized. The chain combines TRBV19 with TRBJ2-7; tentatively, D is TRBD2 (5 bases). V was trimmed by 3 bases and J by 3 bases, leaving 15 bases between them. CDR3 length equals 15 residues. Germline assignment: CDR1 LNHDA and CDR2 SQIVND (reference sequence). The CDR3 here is CASSIAGGGLYEQYF. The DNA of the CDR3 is TGTGCCAGTAGTATCGCCGGTGGAGGTCTCTACGAGCAGTACTTC.

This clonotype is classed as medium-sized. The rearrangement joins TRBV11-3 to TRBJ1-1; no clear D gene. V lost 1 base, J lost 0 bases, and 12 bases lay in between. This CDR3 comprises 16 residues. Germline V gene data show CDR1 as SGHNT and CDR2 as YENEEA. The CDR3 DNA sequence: TGTGCCAGCAGCTTAGCACAGACCTCAATGAACACTGAAGCTTTCTTT. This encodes CASSLAQTSMNTEAFF.

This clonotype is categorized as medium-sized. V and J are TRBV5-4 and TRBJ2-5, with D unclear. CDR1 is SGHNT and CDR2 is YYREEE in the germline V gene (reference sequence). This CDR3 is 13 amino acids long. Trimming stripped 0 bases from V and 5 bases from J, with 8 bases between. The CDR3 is CASSLDSRETQYF. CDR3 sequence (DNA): TGTGCCAGCAGCTTGGACTCTCGGGAGACCCAGTACTTC.

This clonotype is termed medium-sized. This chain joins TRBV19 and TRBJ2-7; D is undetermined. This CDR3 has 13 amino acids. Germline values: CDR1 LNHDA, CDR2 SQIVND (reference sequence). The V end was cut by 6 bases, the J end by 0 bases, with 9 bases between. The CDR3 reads CASSRQRSYEQYF. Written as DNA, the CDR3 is TGTGCCAGTAGCCGGCAGCGCTCCTACGAGCAGTACTTC.

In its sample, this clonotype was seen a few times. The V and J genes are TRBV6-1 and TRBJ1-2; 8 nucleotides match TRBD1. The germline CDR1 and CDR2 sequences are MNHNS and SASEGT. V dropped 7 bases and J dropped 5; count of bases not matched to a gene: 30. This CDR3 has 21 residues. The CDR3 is CASIPLIGQGFSRPGGYGYTF. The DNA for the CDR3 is TGTGCCAGCATTCCCTTGATCGGACAGGGTTTCTCGCGACCCGGCGGATATGGCTACACCTTC.

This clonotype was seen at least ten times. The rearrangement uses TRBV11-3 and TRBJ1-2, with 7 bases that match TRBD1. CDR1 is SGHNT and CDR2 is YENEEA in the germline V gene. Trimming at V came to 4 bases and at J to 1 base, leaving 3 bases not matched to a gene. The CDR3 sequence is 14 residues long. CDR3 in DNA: TGTGCCAGCAGCTACGGGGACAGTAACTATGGCTACACCTTC. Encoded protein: CASSYGDSNYGYTF.

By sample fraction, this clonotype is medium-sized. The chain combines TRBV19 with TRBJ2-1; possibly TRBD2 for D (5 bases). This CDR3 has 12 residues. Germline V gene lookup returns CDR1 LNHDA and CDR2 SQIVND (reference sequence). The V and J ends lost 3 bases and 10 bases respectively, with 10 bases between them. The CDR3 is CASSIRSGEQFF. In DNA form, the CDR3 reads TGTGCCAGTAGTATTCGTTCGGGAGAGCAGTTCTTC.

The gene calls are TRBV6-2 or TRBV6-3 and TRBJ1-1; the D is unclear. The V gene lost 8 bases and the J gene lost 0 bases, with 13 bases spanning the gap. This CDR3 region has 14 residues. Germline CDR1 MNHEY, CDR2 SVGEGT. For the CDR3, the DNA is TGTGCCAGCTTTTCTAGCCTATTGAACACTGAAGCTTTCTTT. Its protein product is CASFSSLLNTEAFF.